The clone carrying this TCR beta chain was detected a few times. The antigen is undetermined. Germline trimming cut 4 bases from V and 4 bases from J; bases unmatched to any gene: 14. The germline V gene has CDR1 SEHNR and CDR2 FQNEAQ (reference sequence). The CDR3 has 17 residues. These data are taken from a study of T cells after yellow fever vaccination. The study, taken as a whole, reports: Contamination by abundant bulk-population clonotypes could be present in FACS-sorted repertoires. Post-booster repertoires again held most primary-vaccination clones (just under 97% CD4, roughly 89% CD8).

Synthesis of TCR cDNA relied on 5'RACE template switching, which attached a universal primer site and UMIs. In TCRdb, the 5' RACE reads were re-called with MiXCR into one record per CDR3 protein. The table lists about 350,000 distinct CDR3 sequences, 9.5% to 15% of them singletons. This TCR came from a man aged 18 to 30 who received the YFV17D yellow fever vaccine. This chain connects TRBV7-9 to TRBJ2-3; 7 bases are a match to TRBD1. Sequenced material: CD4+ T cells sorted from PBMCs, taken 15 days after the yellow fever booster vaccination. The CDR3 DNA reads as TGTGCCAGCAGCTCACCCTCATCACAGGGGTTTGCAGATACGCAGTATTTT. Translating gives CASSSPSSQGFADTQYF.